Each of the 17 T cell receptor beta chains below was sequenced from the same sample in a study of blood T cell repertoires in COVID-19. Only in-frame clones appear in the TCRdb table, and some are missing; sequencing was by immunoSEQ multiplex PCR. The sample contains about 67,000 clones, 85% to 90% of which appear only once. The material sequenced was peripheral blood. The receptors derive from a man aged 50 to 60 with active COVID-19.

The chain uses TRBV7-2 and TRBJ2-1, with 8 nucleotides matching TRBD2. The CDR3 totals 15 residues. V was pared by 5 bases and J by 6 bases, with 9 bases of the junction left unmatched. The germline gives CDR1 SGHTA, CDR2 FQGNSA. The CDR3 DNA follows: TGTGCCAGCAGCCCCCGGATAGCGGGATCCAATGAGCAGTTCTTC. It translates to CASSPRIAGSNEQFF.

The V and J genes are TRBV11-3 and TRBJ1-1; maybe TRBD1 (5 bases). The germline V gene has CDR1 SGHNT and CDR2 YENEEA. The V end was cut by 5 bases, the J end by 5 bases, with 18 bases between. The CDR3 contains 15 residues. The CDR3 is CASSPIPKRGTEAFF. For the CDR3, the DNA is TGTGCCAGCAGCCCGATTCCAAAAAGGGGAACTGAAGCTTTCTTT.

The chain uses TRBV9 and TRBJ2-3; D gene uncertain. Trimming took 6 bases from V and 0 from J, leaving 11 bases between them. The CDR3 loop spans 14 amino acids. Germline V lookup: CDR1 SGDLS, CDR2 YYNGEE. CDR3 residues: CASNSGTSTDTQYF. The CDR3 DNA is TGTGCCAGCAATTCAGGAACTAGCACAGATACGCAGTATTTT.

V and J are TRBV3-1 (or the pseudogene TRBV3-2) and TRBJ2-7; D gene ambiguous. Germline V lookup: CDR1 LGHDT, CDR2 YNNKEL (reference sequence). CDR3 length equals 11 residues. V lost 2 bases and J lost 3, with 2 bases in between. Here the CDR3 DNA reads TGTGCCAGCAGCCAACTCTACGAGCAGTACTTC. Amino acids: CASSQLYEQYF.

The chain links TRBV7-2 to TRBJ2-7, with TRBD2 matching 7 bases. CDR1 and CDR2 (germline): SGHTA, FQGNSA. The trim removed 1 base at V and 6 bases at J, leaving 3 bases unmatched. This CDR3 has 13 residues. CDR3 sequence reads: CASSLGSGTEQYF. The CDR3 nucleotides are TGTGCCAGCAGCTTAGGGAGCGGGACCGAGCAGTACTTC.

This clone was seen a few times. The J gene is TRBJ1-6, the V gene TRBV5-1; 10 bases fit TRBD1. This CDR3 is built from 15 residues. Germline CDR1 SGHRS, CDR2 YFSETQ. With V trimmed by 1 base and J by 8 bases, 3 bases remained unmatched. The CDR3 here is CASSLRDRGDSPLHF. CDR3 DNA: TGCGCCAGCAGCTTGCGGGACAGGGGTGATTCACCCCTCCACTTT. Using reference TRBV5-1 and TRBJ1-6 for the parts outside the CDR3, the full variable domain is KAGVTQTPRYLIKTRGQQVTLSCSPISGHRSVSWYQQTPGQGLQFLFEYFSETQRNKGNFPGRFSGRQFSNSRSEMNVSTLELGDSALYLCASSLRDRGDSPLHFGNGTRLTVT.

The chain is built from TRBV7-2 and TRBJ2-3; 11 bases align to TRBD2. The V and J ends lost 6 bases and 1 base, in that order; junction bases with no gene match: 0. The CDR3 is 14 amino acids. Per the germline V gene, CDR1 is SGHTA and CDR2 is FQGNSA. In DNA, the CDR3 is TGTGCCAGCAGACTAGCGGGGGGCACAGATACGCAGTATTTT. Residues: CASRLAGGTDTQYF.

This clone came up a few times. The rearrangement links TRBV29-1 to TRBJ1-2; tentatively, D is TRBD1 (5 bases). Trimming took 5 bases from V and 2 from J, leaving 9 bases between them. Germline V lookup: CDR1 SQVTM, CDR2 ANQGSEA. The CDR3 contains 12 residues. The CDR3 nucleotides are TGCAGCGTTTCTGGGGGGAACTATGGCTACACCTTC. This gives the protein CSVSGGNYGYTF. The entire variable domain, with the rest obtained from reference TRBV29-1 and TRBJ1-2, is as follows: SAVISQKPSRDICQRGTSLTIQCQVDSQVTMMFWYRQQPGQSLTLIATANQGSEATYESGFVIDKFPISRPNLTFSTLTVSNMSPEDSSIYLCSVSGGNYGYTFGSGTRLTVV.

The V gene is TRBV18, the J gene TRBJ2-4; D may be TRBD1 (6 bases). Germline loops: CDR1 KGHSH, CDR2 LQKENI. V lost 3 bases, J lost 0 bases, and 18 bases lay in between. The CDR3 runs 18 residues. CDR3 DNA: TGTGCCAGCTCACCGAGACAGGAACCAGTGATAGCCAAAAACATTCAGTACTTC. Translation: CASSPRQEPVIAKNIQYF.

This clone was found a few times. V usage is TRBV30 and J usage is TRBJ1-6, with 7 bases that match TRBD1. Trimming removed 5 bases from V and 6 bases from J; junction bases left unmatched: 4. CDR1 is GTSNPN, CDR2 SVGIG, per germline (reference sequence). The CDR3 loop spans 13 amino acids. CDR3 sequence: CAWSQGSNSPLHF. CDR3 nucleotide sequence: TGTGCCTGGTCACAGGGGAGTAATTCACCCCTCCACTTT.

The chain joins TRBV18 to TRBJ1-2, with 8 bases fitting TRBD1. The V gene's germline CDR1 is KGHSH and CDR2 LQKENI. The trim removed 3 bases at V and 4 bases at J, leaving 4 bases unmatched. This CDR3 is built from 14 residues. The CDR3 here is CASSPSGGIYGYTF. The CDR3 DNA reads as TGTGCCAGCTCACCTTCAGGGGGCATCTATGGCTACACCTTC.

This rearrangement joins TRBV5-4 to TRBJ2-3; TRBD2 matches at 10 bases. Germline CDR1 and CDR2: SGHNT and YYREEE (reference sequence). V shed 4 bases, J shed 0 bases, and the junction held 11 bases outside the gene matches. This CDR3 contains 18 residues. CDR3 sequence reads: CASSARLAGVPSTDTQYF. In DNA form, the CDR3 reads TGTGCCAGCAGCGCCCGACTAGCGGGTGTCCCTAGCACAGATACGCAGTATTTT.

The chain is built from TRBV10-3 and TRBJ2-4, with D possibly being TRBD1 (6 bases). Deletions cut 2 bases from V and 0 bases from J, with 8 bases between. The CDR3 extends over 15 amino acids. Germline V gene lookup returns CDR1 ENHRY and CDR2 SYGVKD. The CDR3 spells CAISEGQIAKNIQYF. The CDR3 DNA reads TGTGCCATCAGTGAGGGACAGATAGCCAAAAACATTCAGTACTTC.

The chain combines TRBV6-2 or TRBV6-3 with TRBJ2-1; 8 nucleotides agree with TRBD2. The CDR3 is 17 amino acids. Looked up from germline, CDR1 is MNHEY and CDR2 is SVGEGT. Unmatched junction bases numbered 12, after V lost 5 bases and J lost 3 bases. The CDR3 DNA follows: TGTGCCAGCAGTATAATCCCCCTAGCGGGTCTCTACAATGAGCAGTTCTTC. Its translation: CASSIIPLAGLYNEQFF.

J is TRBJ2-7 and V is TRBV20-1; 7 bases are a match to TRBD1. The CDR3 runs 11 residues. With 6 bases clipped from V and 3 bases from J, the junction kept 2 bases outside the gene matches. Germline values: CDR1 DFQATT, CDR2 SNEGSKA (reference sequence). CDR3 region: CSARTGYEQYF. CDR3 in DNA: TGCAGTGCCCGGACAGGCTACGAGCAGTACTTC.

The chain uses TRBV19 and TRBJ2-7, with 11 nucleotides matching TRBD2. Germline V gene sequence: CDR1 LNHDA, CDR2 SQIVND (reference sequence). V was pared by 7 bases and J by 1 base, with 6 bases of the junction left unmatched. CDR3 length equals 15 residues. This CDR3 is CASTKGTSGSYEQYF. The CDR3 bases are TGTGCCAGTACCAAAGGGACTAGCGGTTCCTACGAGCAGTACTTC.

Written as DNA, the CDR3 is TGTGCCAGCAGCTTAGATCATAACTATGGCTACACCTTC. Translation gives CASSLDHNYGYTF. This chain links TRBV7-2 with TRBJ1-2; D is uncertain. V lost 1 base to trimming and J lost 1 base, with 4 bases between them. The CDR3 spans 13 residues. Germline CDR1 SGHTA, CDR2 FQGNSA.